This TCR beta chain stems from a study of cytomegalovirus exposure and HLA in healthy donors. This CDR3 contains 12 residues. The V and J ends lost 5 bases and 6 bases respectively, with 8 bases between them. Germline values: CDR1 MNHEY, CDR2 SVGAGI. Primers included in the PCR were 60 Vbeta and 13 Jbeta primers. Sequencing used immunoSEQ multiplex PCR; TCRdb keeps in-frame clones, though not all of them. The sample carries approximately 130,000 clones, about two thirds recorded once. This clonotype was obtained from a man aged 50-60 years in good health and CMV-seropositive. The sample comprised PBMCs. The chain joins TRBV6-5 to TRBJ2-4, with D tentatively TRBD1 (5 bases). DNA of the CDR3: TGTGCCAGCAGTCTAGACAGAAACATTCAGTACTTC. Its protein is CASSLDRNIQYF.